Listed below are T cell receptor beta chains from one sample, sequenced in a study of T-cell memory formation after mild COVID-19. One entry per CDR3 protein, called by TCRdb with MiXCR from the 5' RACE reads. Found here are about 200,000 distinct CDR3 sequences, just over 9.5% of them singletons; the top ten hold roughly 3.5%. The sequencing input was PBMCs or a T cell subset sorted from them (not recorded which). The receptors were sampled from a man younger than 35 who had mild COVID-19 (a few samples of this study predate the infection). Cell type and time point are not known. Both conserved end residues are part of each CDR3. The D gene is left open where the match is weak. Some rows have no size entry. The others give once, few or many, or a class for an expanded clone.

v_call	d_call	j_call	clone_size	cdr3_nt	cdr3_aa
TRBV5-6	TRBD1	TRBJ2-5	many	TGTGCCAGCAGCTTGGCCGTGGACAGGACGCAAGAGACCCAGTACTTC	CASSLAVDRTQETQYF
TRBV20-1	.	TRBJ2-2	.	TGCAGTGCTAGCGAGGGGATGAGCACCGGGGAGCTGTTTTTT	CSASEGMSTGELFF
TRBV5-1	TRBD1	TRBJ2-7	few	TGCGCCAGCAGCTTGGAAGGACAGGGGGGGGACGAGCAGTACTTC	CASSLEGQGGDEQYF
TRBV5-5	.	TRBJ1-6	few	TGTGCCAGCAGCAACGGCCCGATGGGGCTAAATTCACCCATCCACTTT	CASSNGPMGLNSPIHF
TRBV24-1	.	TRBJ2-1	few	TGTGCCACCAGTGCCGCACTAGTTAGCTCCTACAATGAGCAGTTCTTC	CATSAALVSSYNEQFF
TRBV5-1	TRBD1	TRBJ2-7	many	TGCGCCAGCACGTGGACAGGGGGCTCCTACGAGCAGTACTTC	CASTWTGGSYEQYF
TRBV13	TRBD1	TRBJ2-5	.	TGTGCCAGCAGCTCCAGGGGGCAAGAGACCCAGTACTTC	CASSSRGQETQYF
TRBV5-1	.	TRBJ1-1	many	TGCGCCAGCAGCTTCGCGGGGGGCACTGAAGCTTTCTTT	CASSFAGGTEAFF
TRBV5-1	.	TRBJ2-5	many	TGCGCCAGCAGCATATCAGGGTACCAAGAGACCCAGTACTTC	CASSISGYQETQYF
TRBV6-6	TRBD1	TRBJ1-4	.	TGTGCCAGCAGTTCCCAGGGGGAAAATAATGAAAAACTGTTTTTT	CASSSQGENNEKLFF
TRBV29-1	.	TRBJ2-2	.	TGCAGCGTTCACAACACCGGGGAGCTGTTTTTT	CSVHNTGELFF
TRBV6-4	TRBD1	TRBJ1-2	many	TGTGCCAGCAGTGATCAAGGACAGGGTGGGGGCTACACCTTC	CASSDQGQGGGYTF
TRBV12-3/TRBV12-4	.	TRBJ1-3	.	TGTGCCAGCAGTTTGGAGGGAGGAGGAAACACCATATATTTT	CASSLEGGGNTIYF
TRBV20-1	.	TRBJ1-3	.	TGCAGTGCCAGGGGTTCGGGAAACACCATATATTTT	CSARGSGNTIYF
TRBV7-2	.	TRBJ2-2	few	TGTGCCTACGGGAGCTGGAGCACCGGGGAGCTGTTTTTT	CAYGSWSTGELFF
TRBV5-1	.	TRBJ2-3	few	TGCGCCAGCAGCGCTGGATCCTCTGGAGATACGCAGTATTTT	CASSAGSSGDTQYF
TRBV12-3/TRBV12-4	.	TRBJ2-1	few	TGTGCCAGCAGTTTCCTGGACGGAGCCTACAATGAGCAGTTCTTC	CASSFLDGAYNEQFF
TRBV2	.	TRBJ2-1	few	TGTGCCAGCAGGGGGGACGGCCACAATGAGCAGTTCTTC	CASRGDGHNEQFF
TRBV7-2	.	TRBJ2-3	many	TGTGCCAGCAGCTTAATGACAGATACGCAGTATTTT	CASSLMTDTQYF
TRBV28	.	TRBJ1-2	.	TGTGCCAGCAGCGACGTGGCCGATGGCTACACCTTC	CASSDVADGYTF
TRBV20-1	TRBD1	TRBJ2-7	.	TGCAGTGCTAGAGATTGGGACAGTTCCTACGAGCAGTACTTC	CSARDWDSSYEQYF
TRBV5-1	TRBD1	TRBJ2-5	.	TGCGCCAGCAGCCCTGGGACAGACTATGAAGAGACCCAGTACTTC	CASSPGTDYEETQYF
TRBV4-3	.	TRBJ2-2	few	TGCGCCAGCAGCCAAGAAGAACAGAGGCCAATAAACACCGGGGAGCTGTTTTTT	CASSQEEQRPINTGELFF
TRBV7-9	.	TRBJ1-5	few	TGTGCCAGCAGCTACGCGGGGACGCAGCCCCAGCATTTT	CASSYAGTQPQHF
TRBV4-1	TRBD1	TRBJ2-2	.	TGCGCCAGCAGCCAAGATCCCAGGGGGCGGACCGGGGAGCTGTTTTTT	CASSQDPRGRTGELFF
TRBV6-5	.	TRBJ2-4	few	TGTGCCAGCAGTTACGGCAGTAGAAGGAACATTCAGTACTTC	CASSYGSRRNIQYF
TRBV5-7	.	TRBJ2-1	.	TGTGCCAGCAGCTTGGGGGCTAGCCGGGACAATGAGCAGTTCTTC	CASSLGASRDNEQFF
TRBV3-1	.	TRBJ1-5	.	TGTGCCAGCAGCTTCCTGGGTAGCAATCAGCCCCAGCATTTT	CASSFLGSNQPQHF
TRBV4-3	.	TRBJ2-6	few	TGCGCCAGCAGCCACACGGGGTCTGGGGCCAACGTCCTGACTTTC	CASSHTGSGANVLTF
TRBV6-2/TRBV6-3	.	TRBJ2-6	many	TGTGCCAGCTCCCTCTCTGGGGCCAACGTCCTGACTTTC	CASSLSGANVLTF
TRBV20-1	.	TRBJ1-6	few	TGCAGTGCTAACTCACGCGGGGGAAATTCACCCCTCCACTTT	CSANSRGGNSPLHF
TRBV3-1	.	TRBJ2-5	few	TGTGCCAGCAGCCAGGGAGAGGGGGAGACCCAGTACTTC	CASSQGEGETQYF
TRBV5-1	TRBD2	TRBJ2-5	few	TGCGCCAGCAGCTTGTTCCTAGCGGGACAAGAGACCCAGTACTTC	CASSLFLAGQETQYF
TRBV2	.	TRBJ1-3	.	TGTGCCAGCAGTGAAGGGGCAGGGGTCCGCACCATATATTTT	CASSEGAGVRTIYF
TRBV3-1	.	TRBJ2-2	.	TGTGCCAGCAGGGACTTCCTGGATGGGGAGCTGTTTTTT	CASRDFLDGELFF